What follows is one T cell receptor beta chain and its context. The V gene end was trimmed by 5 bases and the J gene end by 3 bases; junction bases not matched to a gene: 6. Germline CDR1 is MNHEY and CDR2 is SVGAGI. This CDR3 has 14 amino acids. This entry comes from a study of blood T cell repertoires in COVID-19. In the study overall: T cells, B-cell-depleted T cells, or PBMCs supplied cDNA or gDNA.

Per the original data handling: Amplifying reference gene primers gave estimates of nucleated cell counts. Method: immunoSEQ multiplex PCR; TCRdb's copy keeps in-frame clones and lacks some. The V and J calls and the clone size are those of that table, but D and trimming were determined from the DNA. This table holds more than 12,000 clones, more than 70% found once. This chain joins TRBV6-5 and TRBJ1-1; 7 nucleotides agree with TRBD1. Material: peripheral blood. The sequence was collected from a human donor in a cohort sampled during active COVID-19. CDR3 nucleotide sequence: TGTGCCAGCAGTCTTTATGGACAGGACACTGAAGCTTTCTTT. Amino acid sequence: CASSLYGQDTEAFF.